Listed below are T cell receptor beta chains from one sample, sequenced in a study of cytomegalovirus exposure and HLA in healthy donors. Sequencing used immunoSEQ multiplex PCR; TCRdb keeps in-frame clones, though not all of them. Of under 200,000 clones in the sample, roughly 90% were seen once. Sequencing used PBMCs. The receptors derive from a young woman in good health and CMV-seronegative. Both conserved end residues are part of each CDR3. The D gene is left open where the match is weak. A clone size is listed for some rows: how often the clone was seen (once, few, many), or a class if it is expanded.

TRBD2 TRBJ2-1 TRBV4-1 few TGCGCCAGCAGCACGGGGGGGGAGTACAATGAGCAGTTCTTC CASSTGGEYNEQFF
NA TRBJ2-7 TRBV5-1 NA TGCGCCAGCAGCTTGGATGGACACTACGAGCAGTACTTC CASSLDGHYEQYF
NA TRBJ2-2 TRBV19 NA TGTGCCAGTAGACAGGGAAACACCGGGGAGCTGTTTTTT CASRQGNTGELFF
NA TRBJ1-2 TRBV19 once TGTGCCAGTAGTATGGTAGAGTTTAGCTATGGCTACACCTTC CASSMVEFSYGYTF
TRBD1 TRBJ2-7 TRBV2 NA TGTGCCAGCAGCAAGACAGGGTATTTCTCCTACGAGCAGTACTTC CASSKTGYFSYEQYF
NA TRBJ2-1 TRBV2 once TGTGCCACCTTCCGGGGAAAAGGCTCCTACAATGAGCAGTTCTTC CATFRGKGSYNEQFF
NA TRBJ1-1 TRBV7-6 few TGTGCCAGCAGCTTAGCGGGGGGAGAAACTGAAGCTTTCTTT CASSLAGGETEAFF
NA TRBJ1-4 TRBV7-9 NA TGTGCCATTGGACTACGTCGGGAGGCAACTAATGAAAAACTGTTTTTT CAIGLRREATNEKLFF
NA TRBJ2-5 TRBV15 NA TGTGCCACCAGCAGATCAACGAGGGAGACCCAGTACTTC CATSRSTRETQYF
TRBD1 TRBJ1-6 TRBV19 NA TGTGCCAGTAGCGGGACCGGGACAGGGGTCTCACCCCTCCACTTT CASSGTGTGVSPLHF
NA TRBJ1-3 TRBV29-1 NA TGCAGCGCCATACTACCGACAGAGCGTGGAAACACCATATATTTT CSAILPTERGNTIYF
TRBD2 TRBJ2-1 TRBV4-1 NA TGCGCCAGCAGCCAACCGACTAGCGGGAGGGGTAGTGAGCAGTTCTTC CASSQPTSGRGSEQFF
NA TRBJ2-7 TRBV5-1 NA TGCGCCAGCAGCCCGTGGAGACAGGCTCTGACGGGAGAGCAGTACTTC CASSPWRQALTGEQYF
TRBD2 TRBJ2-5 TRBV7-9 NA TGTGCCAGCAGCTTAGCGCGAGCGGGAGTGGAAGAGACCCAGTACTTC CASSLARAGVEETQYF
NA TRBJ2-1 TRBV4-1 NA TGCGCCAGCAGCCCTTACGGGGAACAGCAGTTCTTC CASSPYGEQQFF
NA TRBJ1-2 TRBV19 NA TGTGCCAGTAGTTCCGATTGGTCGCGTGGTGGCTACACCTTC CASSSDWSRGGYTF
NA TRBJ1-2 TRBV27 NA TGTGCCAGCAGTCGCACCCGGGGGGCGGATGGCTACACCTTC CASSRTRGADGYTF
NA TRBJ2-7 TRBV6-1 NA TGTGCCAGCAGTGAGGGACTGAGCTACGAGCAGTACTTC CASSEGLSYEQYF
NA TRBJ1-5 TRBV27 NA TGTGCCAGCAGTTTAGCAGGGAGCAATCAGCCCCAGCATTTT CASSLAGSNQPQHF
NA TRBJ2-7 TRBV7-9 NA TGTGCCAGCAGTTCTGCCTCGGGGGGCAAGTGGTACGAGCAGTACTTC CASSSASGGKWYEQYF
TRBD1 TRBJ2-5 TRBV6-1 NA TGTGCCAGCAACCGGGACAGCCGGCGAGAGACCCAGTACTTC CASNRDSRRETQYF
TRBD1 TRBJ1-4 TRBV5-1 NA TGCGCCAGCAGCGAAGGGACAGGATGGCAAAATGAAAAACTGTTTTTT CASSEGTGWQNEKLFF
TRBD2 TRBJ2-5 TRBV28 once TGTGCCAGCAGTTTCTCGAGCGGGAGTAAAGAGACCCAGTACTTC CASSFSSGSKETQYF
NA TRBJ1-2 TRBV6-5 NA TGTGCCAGCAAGGACACCCCCCTAAGTGGCTACACCTTC CASKDTPLSGYTF
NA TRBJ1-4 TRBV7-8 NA TGTGCCAGCAGCTCCCCGGGGGATCAGGCAACTAATGAAAAACTGTTTTTT CASSSPGDQATNEKLFF
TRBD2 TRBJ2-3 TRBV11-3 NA TGTGCCAGCAGCTTAGGGGCGGGGGGAGTCGGAGATACGCAGTATTTT CASSLGAGGVGDTQYF
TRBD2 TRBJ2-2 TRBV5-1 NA TGCGCCAGCAGCGGGGGACTATCCAGCTACACCGGGGAGCTGTTTTTT CASSGGLSSYTGELFF
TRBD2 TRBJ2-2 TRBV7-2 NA TGTGCCAGCAGCTTATTTGGCGGGGGGACGACCGGGGAGCTGTTTTTT CASSLFGGGTTGELFF
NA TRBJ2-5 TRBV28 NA TGTGCCAGCAGTTTGAGAGAGACCCAGTACTTC CASSLRETQYF
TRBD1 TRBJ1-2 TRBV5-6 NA TGTGCCAGCAGCGTGGGACAGATGGGAGGCTACACCTTC CASSVGQMGGYTF
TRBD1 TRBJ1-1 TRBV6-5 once TGTGCCAGCAGTTACTTGTCAGGGGGATCAGCTGAAGCTTTCTTT CASSYLSGGSAEAFF
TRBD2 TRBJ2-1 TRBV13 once TGTGCCAGCAGCATCGGGACTATCGCCCTCCGCAGGAATGAGCAGTTCTTC CASSIGTIALRRNEQFF
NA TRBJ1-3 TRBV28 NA TGTGCCAGCAGTTTATGGTTCCGCTCTGGAAACACCATATATTTT CASSLWFRSGNTIYF
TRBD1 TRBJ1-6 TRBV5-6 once TGTGCCAGCAGCGTTTCCTCAGGGGGCCCTTGGAATTCACCCCTCCACTTT CASSVSSGGPWNSPLHF
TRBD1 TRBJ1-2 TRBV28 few TGTGCCAGCAGTACCGCAGGGGGCGCGAGCTATGGCTACACCTTC CASSTAGGASYGYTF
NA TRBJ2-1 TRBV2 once TGTGCCAGCAGTGGGTCAGCGGGCCCCTGGAATGAGCAGTTCTTC CASSGSAGPWNEQFF
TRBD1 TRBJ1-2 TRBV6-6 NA TGTGCCAGCAGGGAGACAGGGGAAGGTTATGGCTACACCTTC CASRETGEGYGYTF
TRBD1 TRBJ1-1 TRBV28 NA TGTGCCAGCAGCTGGACAGGGGATTTGAACACTGAAGCTTTCTTT CASSWTGDLNTEAFF
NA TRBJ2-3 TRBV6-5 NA TGTGCCAGCAGTTCTCTCCCAGATACGCAGTATTTT CASSSLPDTQYF
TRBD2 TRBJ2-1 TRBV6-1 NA TGTGCCAGCAGTATTAGCGGGATCTACAATGAGCAGTTCTTC CASSISGIYNEQFF
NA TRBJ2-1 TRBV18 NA TGTGCCAGCTCACCAGATTCAGGGGACTCCTACAATGAGCAGTTCTTC CASSPDSGDSYNEQFF
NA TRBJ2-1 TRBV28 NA TGTGCCAGCAGTTTGGGGCGGGGAACCTACAATGAGCAGTTCTTC CASSLGRGTYNEQFF
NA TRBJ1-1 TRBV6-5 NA TGTGCCAGCAGTTATGGCCAGGTCGGAATCTATGAAGCTTTCTTT CASSYGQVGIYEAFF
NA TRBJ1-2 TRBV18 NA TGTGCCAGCTCGTCGTCAGAGGACTATGGCTACACCTTC CASSSSEDYGYTF
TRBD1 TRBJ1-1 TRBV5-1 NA TGCGCCAGCAGCCCCGCTTTTAGGACAGGCTTCACTGAAGCTTTCTTT CASSPAFRTGFTEAFF
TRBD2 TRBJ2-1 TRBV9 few TGTGCCAGCAGCGTTCAGGGGACTAGCGTCGAGCAGTTCTTC CASSVQGTSVEQFF
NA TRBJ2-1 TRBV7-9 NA TGTGCCAGCAGCTTAGCCCAGGGTAGCTACAATGAGCAGTTCTTC CASSLAQGSYNEQFF
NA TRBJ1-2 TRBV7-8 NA TGTGCCAGCAGCTTAGCGCTCCGGGGGGCCTATGGCTACACCTTC CASSLALRGAYGYTF
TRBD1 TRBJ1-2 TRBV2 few TGTGCCAGCAGTCTCACGACAGGGGGCCCATATGGCTACACCTTC CASSLTTGGPYGYTF
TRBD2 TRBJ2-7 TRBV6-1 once TGTGCCAGCAGAGCTAGCGGTTTAACCTACGAGCAGTACTTC CASRASGLTYEQYF
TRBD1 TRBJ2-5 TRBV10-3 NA TGTGCCAGCACAGGGGGGCGACAAGAGACCCAGTACTTC CASTGGRQETQYF
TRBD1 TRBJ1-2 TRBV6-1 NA TGTGCCAGCACCCATGGGGACAGGGGTTTAGTTGGCTACACCTTC CASTHGDRGLVGYTF
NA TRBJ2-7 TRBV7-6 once TGTGCCAGCGGGAGGACGGCCGAGCAGTACTTC CASGRTAEQYF
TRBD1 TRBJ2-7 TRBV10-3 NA TGTGCCATACAACCCCAGGGGGCCTACGAGCAGTACTTC CAIQPQGAYEQYF
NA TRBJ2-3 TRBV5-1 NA TGCGCCAGCAGCCTATCCCCGACTGGGGGGGATACGCAGTATTTT CASSLSPTGGDTQYF
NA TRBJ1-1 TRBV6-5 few TGTGCCAGCAGTTACTCGATAGTCGAAGGGGGCACTGAAGCTTTCTTT CASSYSIVEGGTEAFF
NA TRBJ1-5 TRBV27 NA TGTGCCAGCAGCCGAACAGGGACCCAGCCCCAGCATTTT CASSRTGTQPQHF
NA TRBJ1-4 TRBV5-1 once TGCGCCAGCAGCTTTACAGGGTCAGATGAAAAACTGTTTTTT CASSFTGSDEKLFF
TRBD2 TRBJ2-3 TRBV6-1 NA TGTGCCAGCCTCTGGGGGAGGGGCACAGATACGCAGTATTTT CASLWGRGTDTQYF
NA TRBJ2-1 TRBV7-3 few TGTGCCAGCAGCTCGACTAGGTTCAATGAGCAGTTCTTC CASSSTRFNEQFF